This T cell receptor (beta chain) emerged from a study of Ad26.COV2.S vaccination and SARS-CoV-2 variants. Study-level information: Participant was drawn from the COV1001 Ad26.COV2.S trial arm. Participants got Ad26.COV2.S intramuscularly, once or twice 56 days apart. General study results and limits: The TCR breadth and depth analyses may have understated or missed part of the total T cell responses.

Details on this clone: The antigen remains undetermined.

TCRdb's copy holds only in-frame clones and misses some; the assay was immunoSEQ multiplex PCR. Here the sample spans 300,000 to 350,000 clones, less than 90% being singletons. Treatment: around 19 received Ad26.COV2.S at low or high dose, single or two shots; roughly five received placebo; per-sample allocation not given. Repertoires come from day 63 after the first vaccine or placebo injection. The V gene's germline CDR1 is SGDLS and CDR2 YYNGEE. Trimming took off 4 bases at V and 5 bases at J, with 12 bases between the two ends. The CDR3 has 13 amino acids. The chain carries TRBV9 and TRBJ2-5; D remains unclear. This sample comprised peripheral blood, obtained in a trial of Ad26.COV2.S vaccine versus placebo. The receptor was derived from a person aged 18 to 65 who received the Ad26.COV2.S COVID-19 vaccine or a placebo. The DNA of the CDR3 is TGTGCCAGCAGCATCGGACGTGCGGAGACCCAGTACTTC. Its protein product is CASSIGRAETQYF.